One sample yielded the 32 T cell receptor beta chains listed below, sequenced in a study of PD-1 blockade in classical Hodgkin lymphoma. Each of the patients experienced relapse following autologous stem cell transplantation, and their brentuximab vedotin exposure differed. Only in-frame clones appear in the TCRdb table, and some are missing; sequencing was by immunoSEQ multiplex PCR. The profile shows 100,000 or so clones, around 89% of them singletons. The sequencing here drew on peripheral blood mononuclear cells (PBMCs), taken before the second cycle of nivolumab. The receptors shown here come from a human donor with classical Hodgkin lymphoma.

The chain employs TRBV5-4 and TRBJ1-6; D remains unclear. This CDR3 has 15 residues. V dropped 0 bases and J dropped 8 bases, with 12 bases sitting between them. CDR1 and CDR2 from the germline V gene are SGHNT and YYREEE (reference sequence). The CDR3 sequence: CASSLDTGRYSPLHF. The CDR3 DNA follows: TGTGCCAGCAGCTTGGATACCGGCAGGTATTCACCCCTCCACTTT.

The chain is built from TRBV7-8 and TRBJ1-1, with D maybe TRBD1 (5 bases). Trimming left V 1 base short and J 3 bases short, with 12 bases between. This CDR3 comprises 15 residues. CDR1 and CDR2 from the germline V gene are SGHVS and FQNEAQ. Written as DNA, the CDR3 is TGTGCCAGCAGCTTAGTGGGGGGAGGGGACACTGAAGCTTTCTTT. Its translation is CASSLVGGGDTEAFF. Full variable domain (rest looked up from reference TRBV7-8 and TRBJ1-1): GAGVSQSPRYKVAKRGQDVALRCDPISGHVSLFWYQQALGQGPEFLTYFQNEAQLDKSGLPSDRFFAERPEGSVSTLKIQRTQQEDSAVYLCASSLVGGGDTEAFFGQGTRLTVV.

Here the CDR3 DNA reads TGTGCCAGCAGTTTATCGATGCGGCTGGAGCAGTACTTC. Translation: CASSLSMRLEQYF. The J gene is TRBJ2-7, the V gene TRBV27; D is ambiguous. V was cut by 0 bases and J by 7 bases, with 10 bases left in between. Germline V gene data show CDR1 as MNHEY and CDR2 as SMNVEV (reference sequence). The CDR3 runs to 13 residues.

This chain joins TRBV2 and TRBJ1-2; 7 positions agree with TRBD1. The CDR3 is 14 residues long. The ends lost 4 bases at V and 2 bases at J; junction bases unmatched: 4. Germline V gives CDR1 SNHLY, CDR2 FYNNEI. The CDR3 coding sequence is TGTGCCAGCAGTGCCACGGGACAGAACTATGGCTACACCTTC. It is translated as CASSATGQNYGYTF.

A note on this clone: This sample includes further DNA sequences coding for the same CDR3. J is TRBJ1-2 and V is TRBV15, with TRBD1 matching 8 bases. The CDR3 length is 14 residues. The germline V gene encodes CDR1 LNHNV and CDR2 YYDKDF (reference sequence). The V gene end was trimmed by 5 bases and the J gene end by 7 bases; junction bases not matched to a gene: 9. CDR3 loop: CATSATGTGGGYTF. The CDR3 coding sequence is TGTGCCACCAGCGCGACCGGGACAGGAGGTGGCTACACCTTC.

V gene TRBV5-1 combines with J gene TRBJ1-2; D is unclear. Trimming left V 1 base short and J 4 bases short, with 11 bases between. This CDR3 region has 14 residues. CDR1 is SGHRS, CDR2 YFSETQ, per germline. The CDR3 DNA reads TGCGCCAGCAGCTTGTGGGGATTCATCTATGGCTACACCTTC. It codes for CASSLWGFIYGYTF.

This clone was seen just once. The chain couples TRBV4-3 to TRBJ2-2; maybe TRBD2 (6 bases). This CDR3 has 17 amino acids. From germline, CDR1 is LGHNA and CDR2 YSLEER. V was cut by 3 bases and J by 5 bases, with 19 bases left in between. CDR3 residues: CASSHPLGRGRTGELFF. DNA of the CDR3: TGCGCCAGCAGCCACCCTCTGGGGCGGGGAAGGACCGGGGAGCTGTTTTTT.

The V and J genes are TRBV7-2 and TRBJ2-2, with D uncertain. Germline loops: CDR1 SGHTA, CDR2 FQGNSA. This CDR3 contains 14 residues. The germline V and J ends were trimmed by 3 bases and 6 bases, with 11 bases remaining between them. The CDR3 sequence is CASSFSSVSGELFF. In nucleotides, the CDR3 is TGTGCCAGCAGCTTTTCGTCGGTATCCGGGGAGCTGTTTTTT.

The V call is TRBV11-2, the J call TRBJ2-7; TRBD2 matches at 7 bases. Trimming cost V 1 base and J 0 bases; bases outside gene matches: 3. Germline CDR1 and CDR2: SGHAT and FQNNGV. This CDR3 spans 15 amino acids. CDR3 residues: CASSLGPGGSYEQYF. CDR3 bases: TGTGCCAGCAGCTTAGGCCCGGGGGGCTCCTACGAGCAGTACTTC.

The V gene is TRBV5-1, the J gene TRBJ2-3; 8 bases are shared with TRBD2. This CDR3 contains 19 residues. Per the germline V gene, CDR1 is SGHRS and CDR2 is YFSETQ. The junction had 22 bases not matched to a gene; V was cut back by 8 bases and J by 2 bases. The CDR3 here is CASQLWGAGAGGITDTQYF. The CDR3 nucleotides read TGCGCCAGTCAGCTGTGGGGCGCCGGGGCGGGGGGTATCACAGATACGCAGTATTTT.

This chain connects TRBV10-3 to TRBJ1-4; unclear D gene. CDR3 length equals 13 residues. V dropped 7 bases and J dropped 7 bases, with 13 bases sitting between them. Germline CDR1 reads ENHRY; CDR2 reads SYGVKD. CDR3 DNA sequence: TGTGCCATCAAACCCGGGCTCCCTGAAAAACTGTTTTTT. This codes for CAIKPGLPEKLFF.

About this clone itself: Other DNA variants within this sample encode the same CDR3. The chain is built from TRBV6-5 and TRBJ2-4; D gene ambiguous. Trimming took off 2 bases at V and 0 bases at J, with 11 bases between the two ends. The CDR3 contains 16 residues. CDR1 and CDR2 from the germline V gene are MNHEY and SVGAGI. CDR3 residues: CASSYDGIGAKNIQYF. The CDR3 region has the DNA TGTGCCAGCAGTTACGATGGTATTGGAGCCAAAAACATTCAGTACTTC.

The chain employs TRBV11-2 and TRBJ2-7; 8 bases map to TRBD1. The germline gives CDR1 SGHAT, CDR2 FQNNGV. CDR3 length: 14 amino acids. V lost 5 bases and J lost 7; bases outside the gene matches: 10. The chain's CDR3 is CASSVDRVEGEQYF. The CDR3 nucleotides read TGTGCCAGCAGCGTGGACAGGGTGGAGGGGGAGCAGTACTTC.

This clone was seen just once. This chain uses TRBV7-6 with TRBJ2-3; 10 positions match TRBD1. J was trimmed by 3 bases and V by 5 bases; bases with no gene match: 11. The CDR3 has 17 residues. The germline V gene has CDR1 SGHVS and CDR2 FNYEAQ. The CDR3 nucleotides are TGTGCCAGCAGCGGACCGGGACAGGGGATTGGGACAGATACGCAGTATTTT. Translating it yields CASSGPGQGIGTDTQYF. The full variable domain, its missing parts supplied by reference TRBV7-6 and TRBJ2-3, is GAGVSQSPRYKVTKRGQDVALRCDPISGHVSLYWYRQALGQGPEFLTYFNYEAQQDKSGLPNDRFSAERPEGSISTLTIQRTEQRDSAMYRCASSGPGQGIGTDTQYFGPGTRLTVL.

V and J are TRBV6-1 and TRBJ2-1; D may be TRBD2 (7 bases). The CDR3 is 16 residues long. Germline values: CDR1 MNHNS, CDR2 SASEGT. Trimming took off 4 bases at V and 12 bases at J, with 25 bases between the two ends. CDR3 nucleotide sequence: TGTGCCAGCAGTGCCCTCGAGACGGGGGGCTCCTATGGGCAGTTCTTC. This gives the protein CASSALETGGSYGQFF.

The rearrangement joins TRBV7-9 to TRBJ2-7; no firm D call. The CDR3 length is 12 residues. V was cut by 5 bases and J by 3 bases, with 8 bases left in between. Germline V CDR1 and CDR2: SEHNR, FQNEAQ (reference sequence). CDR3 protein: CASSLEFYEQYF. DNA of the CDR3: TGTGCCAGCAGCCTGGAGTTCTACGAGCAGTACTTC. The variable domain in full, completed from reference TRBV7-9 and TRBJ2-7, reads DTGVSQNPRHKITKRGQNVTFRCDPISEHNRLYWYRQTLGQGPEFLTYFQNEAQLEKSRLLSDRFSAERPKGSFSTLEIQRTEQGDSAMYLCASSLEFYEQYFGPGTRLTVT.

The chain joins TRBV6-6 to TRBJ2-5; D may correspond to TRBD1 or TRBD2 (5 bases each). Trimming cost V 2 bases and J 5 bases, with 12 bases left between them. Germline-derived CDR1 and CDR2 are MNHNY and SVGAGI (reference sequence). The CDR3 extends over 14 amino acids. The CDR3 DNA reads TGTGCCAGCAGTTACGGGGGACGGAGGGAGACCCAGTACTTC. It specifies CASSYGGRRETQYF.

This clone has more than one count but fewer than ten. This chain uses TRBV28 with TRBJ2-7; D unresolved. The CDR3 loop spans 13 amino acids. Per the germline V gene, CDR1 is MDHEN and CDR2 is SYDVKM. V lost 6 bases to trimming and J lost 3 bases, with 12 bases between them. CDR3: CASRQPEIYEQYF. CDR3 nucleotide sequence: TGTGCCAGCAGACAACCTGAAATCTACGAGCAGTACTTC.

In DNA form, the CDR3 reads TGTGCCAGCAGCCAAGCCTCCCTACGCGGGGGTCCCTACGAGCAGTACTTC. This sequence encodes CASSQASLRGGPYEQYF. The chain links TRBV4-2 to TRBJ2-5; 7 nucleotides agree with TRBD2. The DNA end lines up better with TRBJ2-7; the J call may be wrong. There are 17 residues in the CDR3. The germline gives CDR1 LGHNA, CDR2 YNFKEQ.

The chain joins TRBV6-5 to TRBJ2-7; 9 bases line up with TRBD1. This CDR3 is built from 14 residues. V was clipped by 2 bases and J by 3 bases; unmatched bases: 2. Germline loops: CDR1 MNHEY, CDR2 SVGAGI. Here the CDR3 DNA reads TGTGCCAGCAGTTACGAGACAGGGGGCTACGAGCAGTACTTC. This encodes CASSYETGGYEQYF.

The V call is TRBV6-6, the J call TRBJ1-4; tentative D call: TRBD1 (6 bases). The CDR3 consists of 15 residues. Per the germline V gene, CDR1 is MNHNY and CDR2 is SVGAGI (reference sequence). Deletions cut 4 bases from V and 3 bases from J, with 12 bases between. This CDR3 reads CASSFTGSANEKLFF. For the CDR3, the DNA is TGTGCCAGCAGTTTTACAGGGAGTGCTAATGAAAAACTGTTTTTT.

The chain recombines TRBV6-5 with TRBJ1-1; D call uncertain. The germline V gene has CDR1 MNHEY and CDR2 SVGAGI. V lost 8 bases, J lost 0 bases, and 7 bases lay in between. The CDR3 totals 12 residues. The CDR3 DNA reads TGTGCCAGCGCGGGGATGAACACTGAAGCTTTCTTT. Residues: CASAGMNTEAFF.

The CDR3 DNA reads TGTGCCACCCTCCCCGGACAGGGAAACAGTGAGCAGTACTTC. Amino acids: CATLPGQGNSEQYF. The V and J genes are TRBV10-3 and TRBJ2-7, with 8 bases fitting TRBD1. Germline assignment: CDR1 ENHRY and CDR2 SYGVKD. There are 14 residues in the CDR3. After removal of 10 bases from V and 7 bases from J, the junction contained 15 bases not matched to a gene.

This clone came up once. The CDR3 DNA sequence: TGTGCCAGCAGCCTAAGGACTAGCGGGGGGTTCCGGTTGTACTTC. This translates into CASSLRTSGGFRLYF. This chain connects TRBV13 to TRBJ2-7; 14 bases map to TRBD2. Germline V CDR1 and CDR2: PRHDT, FYEKMQ (reference sequence). V was clipped by 5 bases and J by 12 bases; unmatched bases: 12. This CDR3 is 15 amino acids long.

The rearrangement uses TRBV30 and TRBJ1-1; D is undetermined. The germline V gene has CDR1 GTSNPN and CDR2 SVGIG (reference sequence). With 5 bases removed from V and 8 bases from J, the gap between germline ends came to 6 bases. This CDR3 contains 9 residues. CDR3: CAWGEEAFF. The CDR3 region has the DNA TGTGCCTGGGGCGAGGAAGCTTTCTTT.

The V call is TRBV7-2, the J call TRBJ2-7; unclear D gene. Trimming cost V 6 bases and J 0 bases, with 12 bases left between them. This CDR3 comprises 14 residues. Looked up from germline, CDR1 is SGHTA and CDR2 is FQGNSA. In DNA, the CDR3 is TGTGCCAGCAGAACCACTCCGAGCTCCTACGAGCAGTACTTC. Amino acid sequence: CASRTTPSSYEQYF.

The rearrangement uses TRBV6-1 and TRBJ2-7; tentative D call: TRBD1 (6 bases). The CDR3 covers 15 residues. V lost 5 bases and J 0 bases, leaving 14 bases between the germline ends. The germline gives CDR1 MNHNS, CDR2 SASEGT. The DNA of the CDR3 is TGTGCCAGCAGTATACAGGGATATAGCTCCTACGAGCAGTACTTC. Translating gives CASSIQGYSSYEQYF.

The V and J genes are TRBV9 and TRBJ2-5; D possibly uses TRBD1 or TRBD2 (5 bases each). Germline V lookup: CDR1 SGDLS, CDR2 YYNGEE. Between the trimmed V and J ends, which lost 3 bases and 5 bases, there was a span of 14 bases. The CDR3 covers 14 residues. The CDR3 region is CASSATSGTETQYF. The CDR3 DNA reads as TGTGCCAGCAGCGCGACTTCAGGGACGGAGACCCAGTACTTC.

The gene calls are TRBV9 and TRBJ1-1; TRBD1 might be the D (5 bases). The V end lost 0 bases, the J end lost 3 bases, and 15 bases lay between the germline ends. Germline V gene data show CDR1 as SGDLS and CDR2 as YYNGEE. The CDR3 has 16 amino acids. CDR3 residues: CASSVARAERDTEAFF. Here the CDR3 DNA reads TGTGCCAGCAGCGTAGCCAGGGCCGAAAGGGACACTGAAGCTTTCTTT.

The V call is TRBV9, the J call TRBJ1-1; D is undetermined. Germline V gene data show CDR1 as SGDLS and CDR2 as YYNGEE. V lost 4 bases to trimming and J lost 4 bases, with 14 bases between them. The CDR3 is 14 residues long. CDR3 in amino acids: CASSTSPSITEAFF. Here the CDR3 DNA reads TGTGCCAGCAGCACCTCGCCATCGATCACTGAAGCTTTCTTT.

The chain has TRBV30 and TRBJ2-5; no firm D call. V lost 6 bases, J lost 5 bases, and 7 bases lay in between. Germline CDR1 GTSNPN, CDR2 SVGIG (reference sequence). This CDR3 is 10 amino acids long. This chain's CDR3 is CACGRETQYF. CDR3 coding DNA: TGTGCCTGCGGTCGGGAGACCCAGTACTTC.

This chain connects TRBV7-9 to TRBJ1-6; 11 bases fit TRBD1. Per the germline V gene, CDR1 is SEHNR and CDR2 is FQNEAQ (reference sequence). The CDR3 extends over 14 amino acids. The V segment lost 5 bases and the J segment 7 bases; nucleotides outside the gene matches: 1. The CDR3 bases are TGTGCCAGCAGCCGGACAGGGGGCAATTCACCCCTCCACTTT. Amino acids: CASSRTGGNSPLHF. The variable domain in full, completed from reference TRBV7-9 and TRBJ1-6, reads DTGVSQNPRHKITKRGQNVTFRCDPISEHNRLYWYRQTLGQGPEFLTYFQNEAQLEKSRLLSDRFSAERPKGSFSTLEIQRTEQGDSAMYLCASSRTGGNSPLHFGNGTRLTVT.